This entry describes one T cell receptor beta chain. What it binds is not known. V was clipped by 8 bases and J by 5 bases, with 16 bases between them. Germline values: CDR1 SNHLY, CDR2 FYNNEI. The CDR3 loop spans 14 amino acids. This specimen belongs to a study of response to subunit inactivated influenza vaccine. General observations from the study: The study's authors posited that every seasonal influenza vaccination enlists few new T cells.

TCRdb re-analysed the RT-PCR reads in MiXCR, keeping a single row per CDR3 protein. The sample has roughly 180,000 distinct CDR3 sequences, approximately 8.7% seen once. The receptor was derived from a man aged 45-60 years who received an inactivated influenza vaccine. The chain carries TRBV2 and TRBJ2-1; weak D call: TRBD1 (6 bases). The sequenced sample was non-naive T cells sorted from PBMCs, obtained on the day of vaccination. This CDR3 reads CASDRQGIHNEQFF. For the CDR3, the DNA is TGTGCCAGCGACCGCCAGGGGATCCACAATGAGCAGTTCTTC.